This TCR beta chain is drawn from a study of cytomegalovirus exposure and HLA in healthy donors (dated by TCRdb to 2016 to 2017). About the full investigation: An earlier analysis of some 550 of the donors reported approximately 270 Gb of sequence data and 117 million unique TCR beta sequences from 150 million to 200 million T cells. Four to six DR-DQ haplotypes were handled as single units for association and clustering, since linkage in the cohort was strong. Of the roughly 410 genotyped donors, 65% to 90% were placed in the genetic ancestry cluster associated with self-reported Caucasian donors. Every discovery cohort repertoire had been produced on one sequencing platform. To predict cytomegalovirus infection status, the study brought together high-throughput TCR immunosequencing, statistical association of individual TCRs with disease status, and machine learning. On average, around 240,000 unique TCR beta nucleotide sequences were sequenced per donor among 350 to 400 genotyped donors of the cohort, with roughly a sixth of those sequences being non-productive. Besides the first cohort of roughly 700 subjects, a separate validation cohort made up of 95 to 150 different subjects was used. The study profiled the T cell repertoires of under 700 subjects by immunosequencing and related them to cytomegalovirus serostatus. Genome-wide SNP genotypes for about 60% of the roughly 700 donors were used in a later genetic analysis, which treated that subset as a discovery cohort. Donor age, sex, ethnicity and CMV serostatus were compiled together with the repertoire data. The study was designed to test whether signatures of past pathogen exposure could be identified by cataloging public T cell receptors. A later analysis re-analyzed previously published TCR beta repertoires from roughly 690 donors and added high-resolution HLA genotyping to study TCR occurrence patterns. Rather than using new phenotypic data, the later analysis identified candidate immune exposures from TCR beta sequences and from how often those sequences occurred across donors. HLA typing included class I and class II loci at four-digit resolution. An earlier analysis of some 600 of the donors applied high-throughput TCR beta sequencing to assess whether each TCR beta V gene segment acted as functional or pseudogenic. Typing coverage varied by locus: about 620-640 donors for A, B, C, DRB1 and DQB1; roughly 560 for DQA1; about 590 for DPA1; approximately 450 for DPB1. An early release that covered about 640 HLA-typed donors contained around 300 gigabases of sequencing data and some 87 million unique TCR sequences. What the authors observed across the whole study: Across donors, most TCR sequences were observed very rarely, whereas some public TCRs were present in many individuals. Immune exposure information for the cohort was limited to CMV serostatus. A few of the identified cytomegalovirus-associated TCR beta chains were confirmed in vitro to be specific for cytomegalovirus antigens. In a later genetic analysis, fewer N-insertions in productive TCRs were reported among donors in an Asian-associated ancestry cluster than the 666-donor mean. The study gave a list of 150 to 200 TCR beta chains associated with cytomegalovirus. HLA typing was unavailable for some donors at each locus, so association tests used only the typed subset. Compared with equally common non-associated chains, HLA-associated TCR beta chains in a later analysis were more clonally expanded and had lower generation probabilities. An association between a missense DCLRE1C variant and V-gene and J-gene trimming of TCR beta chains was found in a later genetic analysis and replicated in an independent cohort. In a later analysis, the rate of TCR association differed among HLA loci, with DRB1 alleles having the most associated TCRs and HLA-C alleles having the fewest. Presence/absence analyses assumed roughly uniform sequencing depth across donors, an assumption that may not hold. Linkage disequilibrium might explain the correlated functional status among segregating V segments, but an unknown experimental factor could not be excluded. Some IMGT-functional V segments, including TRBV6-2 and TRBV6-3, could not be distinguished by the 87-base-pair reads and were therefore excluded. A group of highly shared sequence variants was considered likely to be a technical artifact of the sequencing pipeline. A later analysis associated 16,951 TCR beta sequences with specific HLA alleles at a false discovery rate of 0.05. In an earlier analysis of roughly 500 of the donors, most TCR beta V segments appeared in productive rearrangements about 87% or about 30% of the time, broadly matching IMGT annotations. A further reported finding was that TCR beta sequences accurately predicted the HLA-A and HLA-B alleles for most subjects in the first cohort. Most CMV-associated TCR beta chains appeared to be HLA-restricted in a later analysis, and the HLA associations seemed to be driven largely by CMV exposure. The classifier was reported to diagnose cytomegalovirus status with high specificity and sensitivity in both the original and validation cohorts. According to the authors, the approach could potentially be generalized to other disease states and immunological phenotypes. Because counts were too low, more than 15 rarely observed V segments, including chromosome 9 orphons, were excluded from the earlier analysis of around 590 of the donors. In a later analysis, several top co-occurrence clusters were reported to appear linked to parvovirus B19, influenza, CMV and Epstein-Barr virus. When HLA alleles, especially DR and DQ, strongly co-occurred, attributing TCR associations to individual alleles was difficult. The cohort was sequenced for TCR beta chains only, and without alpha or paired-chain data the features that could be detected were limited.

Libraries were prepared through the immunoSEQ multiplex PCR assay. For the multiplex PCR, a mixture combining 60 forward primers for TCR Vbeta segments and 13 reverse primers for TCR Jbeta segments was used. Amplification of the CDR3 region of rearranged TCR beta genes was performed with a multiplex PCR assay on genomic DNA. On the Illumina HiSeq System, the amplified TCR beta libraries were sequenced as 87-base-pair reads. The original pipeline was this. A later analysis tallied 80 million to 95 million unique TCR beta chains across the 666 repertoires, and some 10 million of those chains were shared by two or more donors. To remove PCR and sequencing errors, raw reads were error-corrected and collapsed into unique sequences using a nearest-neighbor algorithm that merged closely related sequences. CDR3 sequences were aligned to IMGT reference sequences to assign V, D and J gene segments. Each retained sequence needed at least a six-nucleotide match to both a V gene segment and a J gene segment. A rearrangement was called productive if the CDR3 had no stop codons and remained in frame with V and J, and every other rearrangement was called non-productive. Following IMGT convention, CDR3 was defined as the stretch from the second conserved V-encoded cysteine up to the conserved J-encoded phenylalanine. In an earlier analysis of approximately 590 of the donors, sequences lacking an unambiguous match to a single V gene segment were excluded. An earlier analysis of 587 of the donors classified V segments as functional when productive rearrangements were above 56.7% and as segregating when the standard deviation between donors was above 5%. A statistical classification framework was developed to diagnose cytomegalovirus status using the catalog of TCR beta chain sequences. In a later analysis, V and J genes were assigned by comparing TCR nucleotide sequences against IMGT/GENE-DB human TR gene sequences. Using the TCRdist pipeline, a later analysis assigned CDR3 sequences along with most-parsimonious VDJ recombination scenarios. In a later analysis, each TCR beta chain was defined by its CDR3 amino acid sequence together with its V-gene family, and reads lacking a unique V-gene family were excluded. A later analysis removed nearly 600 highly shared, low-generation-probability nucleotide sequences to deal with suspected cross-contamination and a sequencing artifact. In a later analysis, a clonal expansion index for each public chain was calculated from normalized within-repertoire ranks of inferred template counts. In a later analysis, generation probabilities were computed with a VDJ recombination model fitted to out-of-frame rearrangements, and the resulting probabilities were checked against IGoR. In a later analysis, hypergeometric tests were used to score TCR-TCR, TCR-HLA and TCR-CMV co-occurrence, with a repertoire-size bias correction applied to TCR pairs. False discovery rates were estimated in a later analysis by permuting HLA or CMV assignments 20 times. In a later analysis, co-occurring TCRs were grouped with DBSCAN, and TCRdist sequence similarity was added when clustering was performed within HLA-allele-positive subsets. Repertoires with fewer than 30,000 or more than 120,000 public chains, plus five repertoires with anomalous nucleotide sharing, were excluded from co-occurrence clustering. Not all clones reach the TCRdb copy of this immuneACCESS table, which keeps in-frame sequences only. Checked studies attribute under half of the gap to unresolved V genes and leave the rest unexplained. D and trimming were read from the DNA, whereas the V and J calls and clone size are those reported in that table. The sample has about 160,000 clones on record, approximately 81% of them singletons. The ten biggest clones cover around 2.4% of the sample.

About this clone itself: Its antigen target is currently unknown. No clone much larger than this one lies a single base away; base qualities are absent.

V and J are trimmed by 3 bases and 2 bases, and the gene matches miss 7 bases of the junction. The CDR3 measures 16 amino acids from cysteine to phenylalanine. The retained sequence is limited to the CDR3, 48 bases, with the frame set at the first base. CDR1 and CDR2, per the germline V gene (reference sequence), are SGHNT and YYREEE. The cohort was made up of roughly 670 healthy bone marrow donors. At the time of sampling, every cohort member was nominally healthy, though immune exposures that went unrecorded were likely present. The donor tested CMV seronegative, placing the donor among the 350 to 400 seronegative members of the cohort. A peripheral blood sample was provided by each donor, and peripheral blood mononuclear cells were used for TCR beta sequencing. The Qiagen DNeasy Blood Extraction Kit was used to extract genomic DNA from the blood cell samples.

The TCR was taken from a female donor in good health and CMV-seronegative. The V and J segments used are TRBV5-4 and TRBJ2-7, with TRBD2 matching 11 junction bases. The sequencing sample was made of PBMCs. The CDR3 loop reads CASSSTSGLAAYEQYF. The DNA sequence is as follows: TGTGCCAGCAGCTCCACCTCGGGACTAGCGGCCTACGAGCAGTACTTC.